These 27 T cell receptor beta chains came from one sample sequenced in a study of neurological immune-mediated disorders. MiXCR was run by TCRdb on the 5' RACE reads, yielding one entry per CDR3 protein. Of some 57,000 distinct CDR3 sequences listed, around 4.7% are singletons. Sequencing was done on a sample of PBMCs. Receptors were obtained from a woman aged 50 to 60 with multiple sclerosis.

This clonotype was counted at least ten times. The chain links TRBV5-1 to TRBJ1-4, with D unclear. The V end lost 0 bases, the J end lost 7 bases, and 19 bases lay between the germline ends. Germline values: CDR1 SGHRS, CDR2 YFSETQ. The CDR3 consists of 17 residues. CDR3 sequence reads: CASSLEGSRMRTEKLFF. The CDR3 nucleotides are TGCGCCAGCAGCTTGGAAGGTTCTAGAATGAGGACTGAAAAACTGTTTTTT.

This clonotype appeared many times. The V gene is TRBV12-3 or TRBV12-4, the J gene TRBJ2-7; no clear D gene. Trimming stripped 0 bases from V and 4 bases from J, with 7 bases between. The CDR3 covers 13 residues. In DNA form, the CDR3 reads TGTGCCAGCAGTTTAGCGCCCCAGTACGAGCAGTACGTC. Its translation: CASSLAPQYEQYV.

The CDR3 coding sequence is TGCGCCAGCAATGAGGGGAAAGAGACCCAGTACTTC. This encodes CASNEGKETQYF. The gene calls are TRBV5-1 and TRBJ2-5; D is possibly TRBD1 or TRBD2 (5 bases each). The CDR3 is 12 amino acids. Looked up from germline, CDR1 is SGHRS and CDR2 is YFSETQ. Trimming removed 6 bases at V and 3 bases at J, with 9 bases between.

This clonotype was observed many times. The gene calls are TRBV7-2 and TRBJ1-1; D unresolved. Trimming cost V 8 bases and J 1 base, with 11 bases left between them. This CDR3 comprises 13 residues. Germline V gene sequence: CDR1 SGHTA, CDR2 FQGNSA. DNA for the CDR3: TGTGCCAGCGGTTCTAGGGCGAACACTGAAGCTTTCTTT. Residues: CASGSRANTEAFF.

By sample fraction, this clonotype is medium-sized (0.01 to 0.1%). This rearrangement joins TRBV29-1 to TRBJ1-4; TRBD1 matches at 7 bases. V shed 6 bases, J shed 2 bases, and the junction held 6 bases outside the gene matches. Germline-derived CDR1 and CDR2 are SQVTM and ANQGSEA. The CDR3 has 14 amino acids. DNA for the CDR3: TGCAGCGTCCGCAGGGGGAGGACTAATGAAAAACTGTTTTTT. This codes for CSVRRGRTNEKLFF. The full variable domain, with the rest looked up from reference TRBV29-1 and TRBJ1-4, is SAVISQKPSRDICQRGTSLTIQCQVDSQVTMMFWYRQQPGQSLTLIATANQGSEATYESGFVIDKFPISRPNLTFSTLTVSNMSPEDSSIYLCSVRRGRTNEKLFFGSGTQLSVL.

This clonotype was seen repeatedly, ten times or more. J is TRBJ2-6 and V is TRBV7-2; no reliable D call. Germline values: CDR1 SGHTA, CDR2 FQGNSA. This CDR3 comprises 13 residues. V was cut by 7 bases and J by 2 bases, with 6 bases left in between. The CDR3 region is CASTLTGANVLTF. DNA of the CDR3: TGTGCCAGCACCCTAACTGGGGCCAACGTCCTGACTTTC.

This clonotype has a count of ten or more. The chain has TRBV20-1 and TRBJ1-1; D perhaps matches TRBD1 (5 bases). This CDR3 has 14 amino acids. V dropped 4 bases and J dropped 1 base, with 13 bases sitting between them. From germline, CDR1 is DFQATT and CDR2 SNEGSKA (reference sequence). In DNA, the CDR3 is TGCAGTGCTACCCGGGGCGCCGGGAACACTGAAGCTTTCTTT. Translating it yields CSATRGAGNTEAFF.

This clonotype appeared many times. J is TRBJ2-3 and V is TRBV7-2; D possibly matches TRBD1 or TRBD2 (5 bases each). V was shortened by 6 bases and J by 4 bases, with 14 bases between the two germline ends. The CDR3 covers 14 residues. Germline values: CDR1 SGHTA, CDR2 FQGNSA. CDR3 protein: CASRRGDFSDTQYF. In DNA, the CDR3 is TGTGCCAGCAGGAGAGGGGATTTTTCAGATACGCAGTATTTT.

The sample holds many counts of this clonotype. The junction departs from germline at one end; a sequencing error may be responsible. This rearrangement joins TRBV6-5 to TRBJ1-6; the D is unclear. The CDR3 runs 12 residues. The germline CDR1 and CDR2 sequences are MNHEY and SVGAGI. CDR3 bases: TGTGCCAGCGGAACCGGGAATTCACCCCTCAACTTT. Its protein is CASGTGNSPLNF.

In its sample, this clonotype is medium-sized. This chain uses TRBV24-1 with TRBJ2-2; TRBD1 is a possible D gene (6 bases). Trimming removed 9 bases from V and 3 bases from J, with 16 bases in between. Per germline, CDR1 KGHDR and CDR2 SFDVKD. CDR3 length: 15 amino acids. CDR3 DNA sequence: TGTGCCACCGGATCAGGGGAAAGGGACACCGGGGAGCTGTTTTTT. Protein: CATGSGERDTGELFF.

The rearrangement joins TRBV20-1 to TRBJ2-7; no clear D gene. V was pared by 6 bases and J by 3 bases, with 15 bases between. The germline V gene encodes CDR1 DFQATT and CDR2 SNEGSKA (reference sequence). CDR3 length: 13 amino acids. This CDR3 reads CSASTMTGYEQYF. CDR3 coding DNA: TGCAGTGCCAGCACTATGACGGGCTACGAGCAGTACTTC.

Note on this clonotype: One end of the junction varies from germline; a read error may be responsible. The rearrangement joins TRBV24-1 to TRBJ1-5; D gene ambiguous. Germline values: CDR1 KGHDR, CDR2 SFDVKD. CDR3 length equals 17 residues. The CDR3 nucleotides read TGTGCCACCAGTGATAAAGGGAGCATTAGTAGCAATCAGCCCCAGAATTTT. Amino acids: CATSDKGSISSNQPQNF.

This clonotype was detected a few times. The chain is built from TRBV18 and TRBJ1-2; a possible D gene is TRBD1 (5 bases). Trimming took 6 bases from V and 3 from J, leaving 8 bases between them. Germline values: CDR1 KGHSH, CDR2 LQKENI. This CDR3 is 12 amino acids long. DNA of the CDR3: TGTGCCAGCTCGGGGACGGACTATGGCTACACCTTC. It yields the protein CASSGTDYGYTF.

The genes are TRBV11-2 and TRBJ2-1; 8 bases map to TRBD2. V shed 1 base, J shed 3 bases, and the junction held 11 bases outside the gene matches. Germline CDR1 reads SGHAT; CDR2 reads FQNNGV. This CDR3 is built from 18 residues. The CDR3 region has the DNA TGTGCCAGCAGCTTAGTAGCCACCTCGGGGGGGATCTACAATGAGCAGTTCTTC. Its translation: CASSLVATSGGIYNEQFF.

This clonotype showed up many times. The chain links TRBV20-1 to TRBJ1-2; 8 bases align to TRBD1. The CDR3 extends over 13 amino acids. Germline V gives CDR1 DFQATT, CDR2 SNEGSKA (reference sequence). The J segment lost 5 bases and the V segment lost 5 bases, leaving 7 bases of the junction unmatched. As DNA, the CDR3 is TGCAGTGCTCACAGGACAGGGCCGTATGGCTACACCTTC. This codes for CSAHRTGPYGYTF.

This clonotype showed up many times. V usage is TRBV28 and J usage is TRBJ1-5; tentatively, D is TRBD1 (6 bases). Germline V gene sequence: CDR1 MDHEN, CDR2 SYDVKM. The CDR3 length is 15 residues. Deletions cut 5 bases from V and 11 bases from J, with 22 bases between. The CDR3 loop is CASSVVVGGPTAQHF. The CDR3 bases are TGTGCCAGCAGTGTAGTTGTGGGGGGCCCAACAGCCCAGCATTTT. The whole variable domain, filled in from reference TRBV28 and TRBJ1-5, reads DVKVTQSSRYLVKRTGEKVFLECVQDMDHENMFWYRQDPGLGLRLIYFSYDVKMKEKGDIPEGYSVSREKKERFSLILESASTNQTSMYLCASSVVVGGPTAQHFGDGTRLSIL.

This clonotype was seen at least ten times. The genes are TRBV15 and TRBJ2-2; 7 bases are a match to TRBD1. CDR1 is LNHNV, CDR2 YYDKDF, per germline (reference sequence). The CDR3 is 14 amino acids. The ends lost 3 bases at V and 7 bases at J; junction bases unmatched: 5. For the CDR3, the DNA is TGTGCCACCAGCAGTAGGGACAGCGGCGGGGAGCTGTTTTTT. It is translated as CATSSRDSGGELFF.

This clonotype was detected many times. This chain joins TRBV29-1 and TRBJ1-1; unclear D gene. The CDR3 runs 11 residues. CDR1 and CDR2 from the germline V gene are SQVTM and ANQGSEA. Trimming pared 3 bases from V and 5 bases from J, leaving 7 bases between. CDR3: CSVERVTEAFF. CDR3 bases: TGCAGCGTTGAGCGGGTTACTGAAGCTTTCTTT.

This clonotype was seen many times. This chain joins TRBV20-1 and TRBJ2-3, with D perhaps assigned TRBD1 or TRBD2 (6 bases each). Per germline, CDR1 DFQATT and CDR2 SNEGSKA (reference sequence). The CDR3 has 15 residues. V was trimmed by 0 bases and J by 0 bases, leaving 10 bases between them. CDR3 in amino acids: CSARDQGTSTDTQYF. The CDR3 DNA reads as TGCAGTGCTAGAGATCAGGGGACTAGCACAGATACGCAGTATTTT.

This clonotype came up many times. In DNA form, the CDR3 reads TGTGCCAGCAGCCGCCCGGGCCTCGGGCGCGCTGAAGCTTTCTTT. This encodes CASSRPGLGRAEAFF. V usage is TRBV3-1 and J usage is TRBJ1-1; D ambiguous. V lost 4 bases to trimming and J lost 6 bases, with 18 bases between them. CDR3 length equals 15 residues. Germline loops: CDR1 LGHDT, CDR2 YNNKEL (reference sequence).

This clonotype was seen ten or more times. The CDR3 here is CASRFGTMNTEAFF. In nucleotides, the CDR3 is TGTGCCAGCAGATTCGGGACTATGAACACTGAAGCTTTCTTT. The chain recombines TRBV6-6 with TRBJ1-1; the D gene is possibly TRBD1 (5 bases). The CDR3 is 14 residues long. Germline V gives CDR1 MNHNY, CDR2 SVGAGI (reference sequence). V gave up 6 bases and J gave up 0 bases, with 11 bases separating them.

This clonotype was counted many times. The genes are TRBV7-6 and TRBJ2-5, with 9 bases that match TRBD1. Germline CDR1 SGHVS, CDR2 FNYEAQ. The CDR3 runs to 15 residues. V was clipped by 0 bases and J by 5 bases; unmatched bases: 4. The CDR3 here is CASSLAGTGRETQYF. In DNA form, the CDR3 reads TGTGCCAGCAGCTTAGCGGGGACAGGGAGGGAGACCCAGTACTTC. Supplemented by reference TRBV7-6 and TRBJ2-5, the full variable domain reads GAGVSQSPRYKVTKRGQDVALRCDPISGHVSLYWYRQALGQGPEFLTYFNYEAQQDKSGLPNDRFSAERPEGSISTLTIQRTEQRDSAMYRCASSLAGTGRETQYFGPGTRLLVL.

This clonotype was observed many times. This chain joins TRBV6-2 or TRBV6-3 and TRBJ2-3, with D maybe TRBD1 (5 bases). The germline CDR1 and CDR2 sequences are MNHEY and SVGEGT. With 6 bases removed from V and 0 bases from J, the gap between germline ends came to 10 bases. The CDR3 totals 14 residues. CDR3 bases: TGTGCCAGCAGCTTCCGACAGAGCACAGATACGCAGTATTTT. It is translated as CASSFRQSTDTQYF.

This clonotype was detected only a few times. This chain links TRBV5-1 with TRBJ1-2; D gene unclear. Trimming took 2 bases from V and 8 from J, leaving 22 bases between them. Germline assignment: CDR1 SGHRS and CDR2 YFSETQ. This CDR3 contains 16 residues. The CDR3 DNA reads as TGCGCCAGCAGCTTTGGACCTTCCTCGGGGTCCCGAGGCTACACCTTC. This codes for CASSFGPSSGSRGYTF. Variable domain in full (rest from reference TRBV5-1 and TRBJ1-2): KAGVTQTPRYLIKTRGQQVTLSCSPISGHRSVSWYQQTPGQGLQFLFEYFSETQRNKGNFPGRFSGRQFSNSRSEMNVSTLELGDSALYLCASSFGPSSGSRGYTFGSGTRLTVV.

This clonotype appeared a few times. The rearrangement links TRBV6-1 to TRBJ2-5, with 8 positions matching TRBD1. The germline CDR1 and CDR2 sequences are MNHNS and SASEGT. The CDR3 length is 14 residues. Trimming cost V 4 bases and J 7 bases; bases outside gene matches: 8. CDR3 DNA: TGTGCCAGCAGTGGACAGGGGATAATGGGGACCCAGTACTTC. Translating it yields CASSGQGIMGTQYF.

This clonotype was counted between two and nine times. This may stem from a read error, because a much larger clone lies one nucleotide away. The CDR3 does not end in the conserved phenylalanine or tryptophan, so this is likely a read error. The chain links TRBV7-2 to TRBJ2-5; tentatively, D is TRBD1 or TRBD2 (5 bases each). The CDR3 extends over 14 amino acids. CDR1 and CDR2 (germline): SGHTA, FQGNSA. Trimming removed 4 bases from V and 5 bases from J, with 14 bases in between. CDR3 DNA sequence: TGTGCCAGCAGCTCACCGGGACGCCCCGAGACCCAGTACTGC. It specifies CASSSPGRPETQYC.

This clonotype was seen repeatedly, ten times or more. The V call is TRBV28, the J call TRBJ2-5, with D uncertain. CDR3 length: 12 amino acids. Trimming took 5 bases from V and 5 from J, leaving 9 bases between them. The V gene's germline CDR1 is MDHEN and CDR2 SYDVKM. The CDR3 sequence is CASSTIGETQYF. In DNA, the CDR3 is TGTGCCAGCAGTACTATAGGGGAGACCCAGTACTTC.